The 26 T cell receptor beta chains listed next were all sequenced from one sample in a study of blood T cells in healthy people across ages. Sample-barcoded 5' priming and a J-beta primer mix drove a second PCR of about 7 to 11 cycles. TCRdb re-called the 5' RACE reads through MiXCR, storing one row per CDR3 protein. This table has almost 800,000 distinct CDR3 sequences, about three fifths appearing once. The source material was blood. All receptors derive from a man under 40 in good health.

The chain combines TRBV7-2 with TRBJ2-4, with D uncertain. With the DNA end fitting TRBJ2-7 better, the J assignment may be wrong. Germline loops: CDR1 SGHTA, CDR2 FQGNSA. This CDR3 is built from 14 residues. The CDR3 sequence: CASSLTSPRNEQYF. The DNA for the CDR3 is TGTGCCAGCAGCTTAACGAGCCCACGGAACGAGCAGTACTTC.

The rearrangement joins TRBV6-1 to TRBJ1-2, with D hard to call. Looked up from germline, CDR1 is MNHNS and CDR2 is SASEGT. Trimming shortened V by 5 bases and J by 3 bases, and 13 bases separated the two germline ends. The CDR3 is made up of 14 amino acids. The CDR3: CASSLTPFDYGYTF. As DNA, the CDR3 is TGTGCCAGCAGTTTGACACCCTTTGACTATGGCTACACCTTC.

The chain has TRBV6-6 and TRBJ2-1, with D uncertain. Trimming took 0 bases from V and 10 from J, leaving 10 bases between them. The germline gives CDR1 MNHNY, CDR2 SVGAGI (reference sequence). CDR3 length: 13 amino acids. CDR3 in DNA: TGTGCCAGCAGTTACTCATCCACCAAGGAGCAGTTCTTC. Translated: CASSYSSTKEQFF.

The rearrangement uses TRBV7-2 and TRBJ2-5; D possibly corresponds to TRBD1 (6 bases). The end of the DNA is better explained by TRBJ2-7, so the J call may be wrong. This CDR3 is built from 15 residues. In germline, CDR1 is SGHTA, CDR2 FQGNSA. The CDR3 reads CASSSGVGRANEQYF. CDR3 sequence (DNA): TGTGCCAGCAGCTCAGGGGTAGGGCGCGCCAACGAGCAGTACTTC.

The chain employs TRBV28 and TRBJ2-6; 7 nucleotides line up with TRBD1. CDR1 and CDR2 from the germline V gene are MDHEN and SYDVKM. The CDR3 totals 16 residues. With 7 bases clipped from V and 4 bases from J, the junction kept 10 bases outside the gene matches. The DNA of the CDR3 is TGTGCCAGCACCACCCCGACAGGGAACGGGGCCAACGTCCTGACTTTC. Amino acids: CASTTPTGNGANVLTF.

The V and J genes are TRBV27 and TRBJ2-5; TRBD1 aligns across 9 bases. The J call is in doubt because the DNA end fits TRBJ2-7 better. This CDR3 spans 16 amino acids. Germline assignment: CDR1 MNHEY and CDR2 SMNVEV (reference sequence). The chain's CDR3 is CASSTNRDRVTYEQYF. In DNA, the CDR3 is TGTGCCAGCAGCACTAACCGGGACAGGGTAACCTACGAGCAGTACTTC.

This clonotype was seen only a few times. The chain has TRBV7-9 and TRBJ1-2, with D possibly matching TRBD1 (5 bases). Germline V gene sequence: CDR1 SEHNR, CDR2 FQNEAQ (reference sequence). Trimming took off 4 bases at V and 6 bases at J, with 15 bases between the two ends. The CDR3 is 14 amino acids. The CDR3 nucleotides are TGTGCCAGCAGCTCGGGGGAGGGGCTACATGGCTACACCTTC. Translation gives CASSSGEGLHGYTF. Variable domain in full (rest from reference TRBV7-9 and TRBJ1-2): DTGVSQNPRHKITKRGQNVTFRCDPISEHNRLYWYRQTLGQGPEFLTYFQNEAQLEKSRLLSDRFSAERPKGSFSTLEIQRTEQGDSAMYLCASSSGEGLHGYTFGSGTRLTVV.

The V call is TRBV5-1, the J call TRBJ2-1; the match to TRBD2 covers 11 bases. CDR3 length: 16 residues. V was pared by 4 bases and J by 10 bases, with 13 bases of the junction left unmatched. Looked up from germline, CDR1 is SGHRS and CDR2 is YFSETQ. The CDR3 spells CASSPVGSGGAREQFF. CDR3 DNA: TGCGCCAGCAGCCCGGTGGGTAGCGGGGGGGCAAGAGAGCAGTTCTTC.

The V gene is TRBV12-3 or TRBV12-4, the J gene TRBJ2-1, with 7 positions matching TRBD2. The CDR3 sequence is 14 residues long. Trimming removed 2 bases from V and 5 bases from J; junction bases left unmatched: 3. CDR3 coding DNA: TGTGCCAGCAGTTTAAGGACTAGTGACAATGAGCAGTTCTTC. This encodes CASSLRTSDNEQFF.

The V call is TRBV20-1, the J call TRBJ2-1; the match to TRBD2 covers 11 bases. The CDR3 covers 18 residues. With 0 bases clipped from V and 5 bases from J, the junction kept 12 bases outside the gene matches. CDR1 is DFQATT and CDR2 is SNEGSKA in the germline V gene (reference sequence). CDR3 amino acids: CSARDLLVGTSGHNEQFF. The CDR3 DNA follows: TGCAGTGCTAGAGATCTTCTAGTCGGGACTAGCGGACACAATGAGCAGTTCTTC.

This chain joins TRBV20-1 and TRBJ2-1; TRBD2 aligns across 11 bases. The V gene's germline CDR1 is DFQATT and CDR2 SNEGSKA (reference sequence). CDR3 length equals 16 residues. The ends lost 1 base at V and 5 bases at J; junction bases unmatched: 7. The CDR3 DNA sequence: TGCAGTGCTAGAGCCCTAGCGGGAGGAATGAACAATGAGCAGTTCTTC. Protein: CSARALAGGMNNEQFF.

This clonotype was counted a few times. The V gene is TRBV18, the J gene TRBJ2-7, with 7 nucleotides matching TRBD1. This CDR3 is built from 15 residues. Per the germline V gene, CDR1 is KGHSH and CDR2 is LQKENI. V lost 4 bases, J lost 1 base, and 7 bases stayed unmatched. The CDR3 protein is CASSRRQGPSYEQYF. The CDR3, as DNA: TGTGCCAGCTCACGTCGACAGGGCCCATCCTACGAGCAGTACTTC.

The chain joins TRBV7-9 to TRBJ2-7; D not certain. The CDR3 consists of 12 residues. Germline loops: CDR1 SEHNR, CDR2 FQNEAQ (reference sequence). CDR3 in amino acids: CVETAPSYEQYF. The DNA of the CDR3 is TGTGTAGAGACGGCCCCGTCCTACGAGCAGTACTTC.

The chain is built from TRBV20-1 and TRBJ1-5; D is unclear. There are 13 residues in the CDR3. Per the germline V gene, CDR1 is DFQATT and CDR2 is SNEGSKA (reference sequence). Deletions cut 5 bases from V and 2 bases from J, with 10 bases between. The CDR3 coding sequence is TGCAGTGCTGTAGGTGGGGGCAATCAGCCCCAGCATTTT. It yields the protein CSAVGGGNQPQHF.

This rearrangement joins TRBV27 to TRBJ2-3; TRBD2 aligns across 7 bases. V shed 0 bases, J shed 2 bases, and the junction held 8 bases outside the gene matches. This CDR3 contains 17 residues. CDR1 MNHEY and CDR2 SMNVEV come from the germline V gene (reference sequence). CDR3: CASSLSIGLVATDTQYF. The CDR3 coding sequence is TGTGCCAGCAGTTTATCGATAGGACTAGTCGCCACAGATACGCAGTATTTT.

The chain employs TRBV5-1 and TRBJ2-1; weak D call: TRBD1 (5 bases). Trimming removed 4 bases at V and 7 bases at J, with 18 bases between. The CDR3 is 15 residues long. Per the germline V gene, CDR1 is SGHRS and CDR2 is YFSETQ. CDR3 in amino acids: CASSVGVILENEQFF. The DNA for the CDR3 is TGCGCCAGCAGCGTAGGGGTTATCCTGGAAAATGAGCAGTTCTTC.

The rearrangement links TRBV29-1 to TRBJ2-1, with TRBD1 as a possible D gene (7 bases). V was clipped by 0 bases and J by 4 bases, with 22 bases between them. CDR1 and CDR2 (germline): SQVTM, ANQGSEA. The CDR3 has 18 residues. CDR3 loop: CSVEDRPDSTGRYNEQFF. The CDR3 nucleotides read TGCAGCGTTGAAGACCGACCAGACTCGACAGGGAGGTACAATGAGCAGTTCTTC.

The chain is built from TRBV20-1 and TRBJ1-1; D is possibly TRBD1 (5 bases). This CDR3 region has 14 residues. V was shortened by 3 bases and J by 7 bases, with 18 bases between the two germline ends. Germline lookup yields CDR1 DFQATT and CDR2 SNEGSKA (reference sequence). The CDR3 bases are TGCAGTGCTAGGGGGGGGTCAGTCAGCATTGAAGCTTTCTTT. Protein sequence: CSARGGSVSIEAFF.

This chain uses TRBV20-1 with TRBJ2-4; 7 positions match TRBD2. The DNA matches TRBJ2-7 better at its end, which makes the J call doubtful. In germline, CDR1 is DFQATT, CDR2 SNEGSKA (reference sequence). This CDR3 spans 14 amino acids. CDR3 DNA sequence: TGCAGTGCTACTGGGAGGGAATGGGGCTACGAGCAGTACTTC. Amino acids: CSATGREWGYEQYF.

V and J are TRBV5-5 and TRBJ2-7; TRBD1 matches at 7 bases. The CDR3 is made up of 15 amino acids. J was trimmed by 3 bases and V by 4 bases; bases with no gene match: 10. The germline gives CDR1 SGHKS, CDR2 YYEKEE (reference sequence). CDR3 nucleotide sequence: TGTGCCAGCAGCAAGAATGACAGGGTGAACTACGAGCAGTACTTC. This sequence encodes CASSKNDRVNYEQYF.

Details on this clonotype: One end of the junction varies from germline; a read error may be responsible. The chain couples TRBV19 to TRBJ2-1; tentatively, D is TRBD2 (6 bases). CDR3 length equals 15 residues. Germline CDR1 reads LNHDA; CDR2 reads SQIVND (reference sequence). As DNA, the CDR3 is TGTGCCAGTAGTATTGAGGACTACTCCTACAATGAACAGTTCTTC. It specifies CASSIEDYSYNEQFF.

The chain is built from TRBV4-1 and TRBJ2-7; D is unclear. Trimming pared 1 base from V and 8 bases from J, leaving 9 bases between. CDR1 and CDR2 from the germline V gene are MGHRA and YSYEKL. This CDR3 has 12 residues. CDR3 nucleotide sequence: TGCGCCAGCAGCCAAGGGACGGGCCAGCAGTACTTC. Translating gives CASSQGTGQQYF.

The V and J genes are TRBV3-1 and TRBJ2-1, with TRBD1 identical over 7 bases. This CDR3 comprises 13 residues. Germline lookup yields CDR1 LGHDT and CDR2 YNNKEL (reference sequence). Trimming cost V 0 bases and J 9 bases; bases outside gene matches: 2. The CDR3 coding sequence is TGTGCCAGCAGCCAAGACAGGGGGACTGAGCAGTTCTTC. It is translated as CASSQDRGTEQFF.

This chain links TRBV6-2 or TRBV6-3 with TRBJ2-7; D is undetermined. CDR1 MNHEY and CDR2 SVGEGT come from the germline V gene. This CDR3 comprises 13 residues. Trimming took off 5 bases at V and 3 bases at J, with 11 bases between the two ends. The CDR3 coding sequence is TGTGCCAGCAGTGACCACACCTACTACGAGCAGTACTTC. Its translation: CASSDHTYYEQYF.

The V call is TRBV20-1, the J call TRBJ2-3; the match to TRBD2 covers 7 bases. The CDR3 has 13 amino acids. The germline gives CDR1 DFQATT, CDR2 SNEGSKA (reference sequence). J lost 9 bases, V lost 4 bases, and 10 bases had no gene match. The CDR3 here is CSATPPSGETQYF. The CDR3 coding sequence is TGCAGTGCTACCCCTCCTAGCGGAGAGACGCAGTATTTT.

The genes are TRBV12-3 or TRBV12-4 and TRBJ1-1, with 7 bases identical to TRBD1. V shed 6 bases and J 1 base; nucleotides not matched to a gene: 5. The CDR3 contains 14 residues. The CDR3 coding sequence is TGTGCCAGCAGGAACAGGGGCCCGAACACTGAAGCTTTCTTT. Translating gives CASRNRGPNTEAFF.